This T cell receptor beta chain emerged from a study of graft-versus-host responses after intestinal transplantation. The overall study: Recipients got multivisceral, liver-intestinal, or isolated intestinal transplants. Recipients uniformly received anti-thymocyte globulin induction, followed by tacrolimus and steroids for around 3 years.

Profiling relied on immunoSEQ multiplex PCR, and the TCRdb table lists in-frame clones only, not all of them. The profile shows more than 20,000 clones, 70% to 90% of them singletons. V shed 0 bases and J shed 7 bases, with 8 bases lying between them. CDR1 SGHRS and CDR2 YFSETQ come from the germline V gene. The CDR3 has 13 residues. Study results and caveats: Among circulating GvH clones, peak levels were associated with early post-transplant declines in HvG clones.

As to this clone: Its antigen remains unknown.

This chain links TRBV5-1 with TRBJ1-5; no definite D call. The material was PBMCs, obtained around 14 months after intestinal transplant. The receptor was derived from a human patient who received an intestinal transplant, so some T cells may come from the graft donor. The CDR3: CASSLGVSQPQHF. CDR3 nucleotides: TGCGCCAGCAGCTTGGGGGTATCACAGCCCCAGCATTTT.